A selection of T cell receptor beta chains follows, all from one sample in a study of PD-1 blockade in classical Hodgkin lymphoma. Profiling relied on immunoSEQ multiplex PCR, and the TCRdb table lists in-frame clones only, not all of them. The data contain around 17,000 clones, 80% to 90% of them singletons. The material sequenced was peripheral blood mononuclear cells (PBMCs). The receptors derive from a human donor with classical Hodgkin lymphoma. CDR3s include the opening cysteine and the closing phenylalanine or tryptophan.

v_call	cdr3_aa
TRBV13	CASNRDRVQNEQFF
TRBV14	CASSQGGAPTEAFF
TRBV5-1	CASSPLTTTYEQYF
TRBV28	CASRTSGSYEQYF
TRBV5-1	CASSSGQGATGNTIYF
TRBV9	CASSGGTSGQTQETQYF
TRBV9	CASSALGRTGAEQYF
TRBV27	CASSLGTSGSRGRNEQFF
TRBV15	CATSKRGGHEAFF
TRBV4-1	CASSQPGQGRETQYF
TRBV5-5	CASSLGGAGANVLTF
TRBV19	CASSLGTTQGIWTGELFF
TRBV6-9	CASRYLTGELFF
TRBV7-9	CASSLGEGDNEKLFF
TRBV28	CASSSREGSGNTIYF
TRBV11-3	CASSLDLDNEQFF
TRBV2	CASTPRLAGDAGELFF
TRBV28	CASSLAQGATEAFF
TRBV19	CASSIRWQNNQPQHF
TRBV5-1	CASSFDSSNSNQPQHF
TRBV29-1	CSVAAGDSYNEQFF
TRBV28	CASRPMTGEFYNEQFF
TRBV6-1	CAAGPRSSYEQYF
TRBV7-5	CARPLQGPGTEAFF
TRBV27	CASSLSAGANVLTF
TRBV5-1	CASTTAPGAGTEAFF
TRBV15	CATSRDLALITDTQYF
TRBV5-8	CASSLIPGLPGAVEQYF
TRBV2	CASSLLSGNEQFF
TRBV6-1	CASSDGQEGEKLFF
TRBV10-2	CASRVAGELFF
TRBV28	CASSGRQGGRFGTEAFF
TRBV28	CASSPRLNYGYTF
TRBV5-4	CASSPGDRGIYGYTF
TRBV7-2	CASSLVLLTSIFQGYTF
TRBV27	CASSLVGTYGYTF
TRBV2	CASSEGQVGRGYTF
TRBV5-1	CATQTGGSTDTQYF
TRBV27	CASSYRRAEGSYEQYF
TRBV28	CASSLGGRNYGYTF
TRBV6-1	CASSFRQGTGELFF
TRBV6-1	CASSTHGQGVYGYTF
TRBV4-2	CASSQDGGAGANVLTF
TRBV5-1	CASSFSVAGGAETQYF
TRBV2	CASSNTGNTIYF
TRBV5-6	CASTSQGSYNSPLHF
TRBV19	CASSRTAVSSYEQYF
TRBV5-6	CASSLAGRNGYEQYF
TRBV27	CASSLGGANVLTF
TRBV6-4	CASSDLAGSYNEQFF
TRBV6-4	CASSDSETNTGELFF
TRBV19	CASKATGEKLFF
TRBV21-1	CASSKGQGLTNYEQYF
TRBV5-8	CASSFARDQPQHF
TRBV6-4	CASSIVKALTIYGYTF
TRBV2	CATRYGTGEQYF
TRBV6-5	CASSLGAHSGNTIYF
TRBV4-2	CASSQDSRNTDTQYF
TRBV7-3	CASSLYAVPNTGELFF
TRBV28	CATESGNTIYF